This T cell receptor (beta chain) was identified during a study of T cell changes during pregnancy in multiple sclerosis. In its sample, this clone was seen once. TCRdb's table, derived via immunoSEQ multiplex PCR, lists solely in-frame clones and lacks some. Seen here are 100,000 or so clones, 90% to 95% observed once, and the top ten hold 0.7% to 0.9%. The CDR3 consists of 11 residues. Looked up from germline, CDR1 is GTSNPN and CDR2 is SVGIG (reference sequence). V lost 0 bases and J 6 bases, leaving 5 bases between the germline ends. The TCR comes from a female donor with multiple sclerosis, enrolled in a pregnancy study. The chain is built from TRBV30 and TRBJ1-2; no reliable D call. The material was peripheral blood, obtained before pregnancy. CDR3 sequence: CAWSVLDGYTF. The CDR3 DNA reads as TGTGCCTGGAGTGTACTGGATGGCTACACCTTC. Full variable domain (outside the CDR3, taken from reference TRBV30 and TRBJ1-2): SQTIHQWPATLVQPVGSPLSLECTVEGTSNPNLYWYRQAAGRGLQLLFYSVGIGQISSEVPQNLSASRPQDRQFILSSKKLLLSDSGFYLCAWSVLDGYTFGSGTRLTVV.